Listed below are T cell receptor beta chains from one sample, sequenced in a study of cytomegalovirus exposure and HLA in healthy donors. Using immunoSEQ multiplex PCR, the repertoire was profiled, and TCRdb retains in-frame clones only, with some absent. Of some 91,000 clones detected, under 75% appear once; the ten largest clones hold 2.3%. The sample was PBMCs. Every receptor here comes from a human donor in good health. The CDR3 runs from the conserved cysteine through the conserved F or W. Fields, in order: V gene, clone size, D gene, CDR3 length, J gene, CDR3 DNA, CDR3 protein. The D gene is left open where the match is weak. Size tells how often a clone was seen (once, few, many) or the class of an expanded clone, and some rows leave it out.

TRBV5-4	.	.	15	TRBJ1-2	TGTGCCAGCAGCCTCGGACAGAGAGCTAACTATGGCTACACCTTC	CASSLGQRANYGYTF
TRBV7-8	.	.	14	TRBJ1-4	TGTGCCAGCAGCTTAGCACAGGGTGGCGAAAAACTGTTTTTT	CASSLAQGGEKLFF
TRBV9	.	.	15	TRBJ2-2	TGTGCCAGCAGTATCCAGGGGTGGGACACCGGGGAGCTGTTTTTT	CASSIQGWDTGELFF
TRBV27	few	TRBD2	14	TRBJ2-1	TGTGCCAGCAGACGCGGGGGGCCTAACAATGAGCAGTTCTTC	CASRRGGPNNEQFF
TRBV18	.	TRBD1	17	TRBJ1-3	TGTGCCAGCTCACCACGGACAGGACGCAGCTCTGGAAACACCATATATTTT	CASSPRTGRSSGNTIYF
TRBV7-9	.	.	11	TRBJ2-7	TGTGCCAGCAGCCGAGGGCAAGAGCAGTACTTC	CASSRGQEQYF
TRBV19	.	TRBD2	14	TRBJ2-7	TGTGCCAGTAGTACTCCATGGGGGGGCTACGAGCAGTACTTC	CASSTPWGGYEQYF
TRBV7-2	.	TRBD2	15	TRBJ2-7	TGTGCCAGCAGCGTACAGAGCGGGGAGGTTTACGAGCAGTACTTC	CASSVQSGEVYEQYF
TRBV5-1	.	TRBD1	15	TRBJ2-1	TGCGCCAGCAGCTTGGTGCCAGGGGGTGAGTATGAGCAGTTCTTC	CASSLVPGGEYEQFF
TRBV9	.	.	15	TRBJ2-7	TGTGCCAGCAGCTTTGGCGGGACGGGGGAATACGAGCAGTACTTC	CASSFGGTGEYEQYF
TRBV19	.	TRBD1	16	TRBJ1-5	TGTGCCAGTAGTCCGGGGACAGGGGGCAGGGGACAGCCCCAGCATTTT	CASSPGTGGRGQPQHF
TRBV6-6	few	TRBD1	16	TRBJ1-6	TGTGCCAGCAGTTATCCCGGACAGGGAAGTAATTCACCCCTCCACTTT	CASSYPGQGSNSPLHF
TRBV5-6	.	.	18	TRBJ2-3	TGTGCCAGCAGCTTGGGAGGCGGGGTAGCCTCGGGCACAGATACGCAGTATTTT	CASSLGGGVASGTDTQYF
TRBV5-1	few	.	14	TRBJ2-1	TGCGCCAGCAGATCCGGAGGTCCTTACAATGAGCAGTTCTTC	CASRSGGPYNEQFF
TRBV19	.	TRBD2	16	TRBJ2-2	TGTGCCAGTAGTATTAGCGGGGGGGCCGGAACCGGGGAGCTGTTTTTT	CASSISGGAGTGELFF
TRBV5-1	.	TRBD1	14	TRBJ2-7	TGCGCCAGCAGCTTGCCGGACAGGGGCTACGAGCAGTACTTC	CASSLPDRGYEQYF
TRBV11-3	.	TRBD2	14	TRBJ2-5	TGTGCCAGCACCGGGGGGAGCGGGGAAGAGACCCAGTACTTC	CASTGGSGEETQYF
TRBV5-4	few	TRBD1	15	TRBJ1-2	TGTGCCAGCAGCCCCCCGGGACAGGCTAACTATGGCTACACCTTC	CASSPPGQANYGYTF
TRBV10-3	.	.	12	TRBJ2-7	TGTGCCATCAGTGAGCTCGAGGACGAGCAGTACTTC	CAISELEDEQYF
TRBV27	.	.	13	TRBJ1-1	TGTGCCAGCAGACTTATACAGGGAAATCAAGCTTTCTTT	CASRLIQGNQAFF
TRBV5-4	once	TRBD1	13	TRBJ1-1	TGTGCCAGCAGCTTCGACAGGGACACTGAAGCTTTCTTT	CASSFDRDTEAFF
TRBV6-1	few	.	14	TRBJ1-6	TGTGCCAGCAGTAATAAGCCAGGAAGTTCACCCCTCCACTTT	CASSNKPGSSPLHF
TRBV2	few	.	11	TRBJ1-4	TGTGCCAGCAGTGTCATAGAGGCTCTGTTTTTT	CASSVIEALFF
TRBV5-4	.	TRBD1	16	TRBJ1-3	TGTGCCAGCAGCACGGGACAGGCGGACTCTGGAAACACCATATATTTT	CASSTGQADSGNTIYF
TRBV11-3	.	TRBD1	12	TRBJ2-7	TGTGCCAGCAGCTTGTCAGGGGGCGAGCAGTACTTC	CASSLSGGEQYF
TRBV5-4	.	.	16	TRBJ2-6	TGTGCCAGCAGCTTCAGGGGAGACTCTGGGGCCAACGTCCTGACTTTC	CASSFRGDSGANVLTF
TRBV4-2	.	TRBD2	16	TRBJ2-1	TGTGCCAGCAGCCAACGGGGGGATGCGGGGGGGCAGGAGCAGTTCTTC	CASSQRGDAGGQEQFF
TRBV7-9	.	.	15	TRBJ1-5	TGTGCCAGCAGCCGCCGGGGGGGCAGTCGACAGCCCCAGCATTTT	CASSRRGGSRQPQHF
TRBV7-9	few	.	12	TRBJ2-7	TGTGCCAGCAGCCCCGGTACCTACGAGCAGTACTTC	CASSPGTYEQYF
TRBV18	.	TRBD1	15	TRBJ1-3	TGTGCCAGCTCACCCAACAGGGGGCCTGGAAACACCATATATTTT	CASSPNRGPGNTIYF
TRBV6-6	.	.	14	TRBJ1-4	TGTGCCAGCAGGCAACAGGGAATTAATGAAAAACTGTTTTTT	CASRQQGINEKLFF
TRBV7-2	.	.	15	TRBJ2-7	TGTGCCAGCAGCTTACAGGGCTCTACGCCCTACGAGCAGTACTTC	CASSLQGSTPYEQYF
TRBV2	few	.	13	TRBJ1-6	TGTGCCAGCAGTGAATACAGAAATTCACCCCTCCACTTT	CASSEYRNSPLHF
TRBV7-7	.	.	14	TRBJ1-3	TGTGCCAGCAGCTTAGGAGGGGGTGGAAACGCCATATATTTT	CASSLGGGGNAIYF
TRBV6-6	.	.	16	TRBJ2-7	TGTGCCAGCAGTTACCCTGGCGGGACCAACGCCTACGAGCAGTACTTC	CASSYPGGTNAYEQYF
TRBV30	.	.	16	TRBJ1-1	TGTGCCTGGAGTTACGGGAGCTTAAGGATGGGCACTGAAGCTTTCTTT	CAWSYGSLRMGTEAFF